This T cell receptor (beta chain) was retrieved from a study of CXCR4 blockade with PD-1 therapy in pancreatic cancer (dated 2019 in TCRdb). In the study overall: The study combined multiplex immunohistochemistry and TCRbeta immunosequencing of resected pancreatic ductal adenocarcinoma with ex vivo slice culture testing PD-1 and CXCR4 blockade. Two geographically distinct regions were TCR-sequenced from each of roughly six tumors to assess intratumoral heterogeneity. General findings and caveats noted by the study authors: Amino acid clone frequency correlated strongly with the number of distinct nucleotide rearrangements encoding it, suggesting convergent selection by common tumor antigens. Tumors had clonal expansion, with a mean productive clonality of 0.14 compared with about 0.05 in healthy blood, yet clonality showed no correlation with survival. Because only TCRbeta chains were sequenced, true antigen-specificity overlap among the convergent dominant clones remained unconfirmed, awaiting paired alpha-beta single-cell sequencing.

The immunoSEQ Assay at Adaptive Biotechnologies was used to immunosequence TCRbeta CDR3 regions from the extracted DNA. The authors' analysis ran thus. To measure the absolute abundance of each unique TCRbeta CDR3, the sequences were collapsed and filtered. Clonality, calculated using only productive in-frame rearrangements, was defined as 1 minus Pielou's evenness. Regional overlap tracked the top 100 nucleotide rearrangements across paired samples, with Morisita index comparing paired versus unrelated samples. The immunoSEQ Rearrangement Details tool was used to assess whether nucleotide rearrangements converged onto identical amino acid sequences. The clones in this table, taken by TCRdb from immuneACCESS, are in-frame only. Not every clone is retained; where verified, under half of the shortfall comes from an unresolved V gene, and the cause of the rest is unknown. V and J calls plus clone size are reproduced from that table; the DNA served to infer D and trimming. This sample is represented by 270 or so clones; around 38% of them were singletons. Together, the top ten hold roughly a quarter of the sample.

None of the patients whose archived tumor blocks were used had received neoadjuvant therapy prior to resection. In the preserved-tissue arm of the study, some 30 surgical resection samples from under 25 previously untreated pancreatic ductal adenocarcinoma patients were used. For the resection arm, DNA was extracted from ten 5-micron curls of FFPE tumor adjacent to the multiplex immunohistochemistry slide. By share, this clone ranks as large (0.1 to 1%). No cognate antigen has been identified for it. Base qualities are missing; no much larger clone stands one base away. The sample comprised tumor tissue. This TCR was sampled from a human donor with pancreatic ductal adenocarcinoma.

The sequenced DNA is TGTGCCAGCAGCTTAGATGGGGCGCTGGATGAGCAGTTCTTC. Translated, this is CASSLDGALDEQFF. The V and J genes are TRBV11-3 and TRBJ2-1; matching of 5 bases hints at TRBD1 as the D gene. Sequences SGHNT (CDR1) and YENEEA (CDR2) are obtained from the germline V gene. V is cut by 0 bases and J by 8 bases, and the space between the germline ends is 11 bases. The CDR3 holds 14 amino acids from the cysteine to the phenylalanine. The read is trimmed to its CDR3 DNA, 42 bases read in frame from base 1.